This T cell receptor beta chain comes out of a study of graft-versus-host responses after intestinal transplantation. Across the whole study: All recipients were transplanted with multivisceral, liver-intestinal, or isolated intestinal grafts. Anti-thymocyte globulin served as induction for all recipients, who then took tacrolimus and steroids for three to four years.

The CDR3 is made up of 19 amino acids. Germline-derived CDR1 and CDR2 are SGHVS and FQNEAQ. Trimming at V came to 4 bases and at J to 1 base, leaving 16 bases not matched to a gene. The method was immunoSEQ multiplex PCR; TCRdb's version includes in-frame clones alone and lacks a portion of them. The sample consists of some 92,000 clones, more than 90% of them appearing once. Study-wide findings and caveats: Early post-transplant HvG declines tracked with peak circulating GvH clone levels. Recipient marrow harbored GvH clones, some of which surfaced first in ileum or blood.

Concerning this clone: What it binds is not known.

The genes are TRBV7-8 and TRBJ2-3, with 8 bases matching TRBD2. The clonotype comes from a human donor who received an intestinal transplant. The specimen was unstimulated CD4+ T cells sorted from spleen or lymph node cells, collected before intestinal transplant. This CDR3 reads CASSSGVGERELGTDTQYF. The CDR3 region has the DNA TGTGCCAGCAGCTCAGGGGTAGGGGAGCGGGAGTTGGGCACAGATACGCAGTATTTT.